The clone carrying this T cell receptor (beta chain) was detected many times. Its specificity is unknown. The 5'RACE template-switching step produced TCR cDNA and added a universal primer site and UMIs. One entry per CDR3 protein, called by TCRdb with MiXCR from the 5' RACE reads. The data show tens of thousands of distinct CDR3 sequences, 5% to 6.5% seen once. The sample belongs to a study of T cells after yellow fever vaccination. General study points: Overall, a small share of clonotypes was seen in both CD4 and CD8 compartments. The booster saw the reappearance of most primary-vaccination clones (roughly 96% CD4, around 88% CD8). Contamination by abundant bulk-population clonotypes could be present in FACS-sorted repertoires.

Germline V CDR1 and CDR2: KGHDR, SFDVKD. This CDR3 is 13 amino acids long. Deletions cut 8 bases from V and 4 bases from J, with 12 bases between. This receptor was taken from a man between 18 and 35 years old who received the YFV17D yellow fever vaccine. Here the sequenced sample was CD4+ T cells sorted from PBMCs, taken approximately 16 days after the first yellow fever vaccination. The V gene is TRBV24-1, the J gene TRBJ2-3; D ambiguous. CDR3 DNA sequence: TGTGCCACCACGGAAGACGAGTCAGATACGCAGTATTTT. It translates to CATTEDESDTQYF.